This T cell receptor (beta chain) was captured by sequencing in a study of human T cells and chemical hapten exposure. Study-level results: DPC sensitization did not alter TCRs above 1 in 1000 frequency.

TCRdb reanalysed the RACE reads using MiXCR and keeps one entry per CDR3 protein. The sample has around 380,000 distinct CDR3 sequences, about 4.4% seen once. Time point noted: patch test 1, 2 weeks after DPC sensitization. The treatment was: therapeutic diphenylcyclopropenone sensitization with weekly scalp DPC. This clonotype has ten or more counts. No antigen is known for it. The CDR3 consists of 17 residues. V trimming: 3 bases; J trimming: 1 base; junction bases outside the gene matches: 10. Germline CDR1 is SGDLS and CDR2 is YYNGEE. The receptor's source is a woman aged 45 to 65 with alopecia areata. Some clones in this sample may be carry-over from other donors' samples. This chain uses TRBV9 with TRBJ2-3; 8 bases match TRBD1. The sample was whole blood, taken in connection with sensitization to the hapten diphenylcyclopropenone (DPC). CDR3 sequence reads: CASSGRSGGGGTDTQYF. Here the CDR3 DNA reads TGTGCCAGCAGCGGCCGTTCAGGGGGCGGCGGCACAGATACGCAGTATTTT.